This entry features one T cell receptor beta chain sequence. In the PCR, 60 Vbeta and 13 Jbeta primers were used. Measured with immunoSEQ multiplex PCR; TCRdb has only the in-frame clones, and not every one. Seen here are a few hundred thousand clones, roughly 90% observed once, and the top ten hold about 2%. This record comes from a study of cytomegalovirus exposure and HLA in healthy donors. The receptor was derived from a woman between 18 and 29 years old in good health and CMV-seronegative. Sample: PBMCs.

CDR3 loop: CASSQESGRVPNEKLFF. The CDR3 DNA is TGTGCCAGCAGCCAAGAAAGCGGGCGCGTGCCTAATGAAAAACTGTTTTTT. This chain uses TRBV14 with TRBJ1-4; no reliable D call. The CDR3 spans 17 residues. CDR1 is SGHDN, CDR2 FVKESK, per germline. V was clipped by 0 bases and J by 3 bases, with 14 bases between them.